The entry below gives a single T cell receptor (beta chain) sequence along with its context. This sample stems from a study of T-cell reconstitution after alpha-beta-depleted transplantation in children. V lost 6 bases, J lost 6 bases, and 18 bases stayed unmatched. CDR1 SEHNR and CDR2 FQNEAQ come from the germline V gene (reference sequence). CDR3 length: 17 amino acids. The library targeted TCRbeta and was prepared with unique molecular identifiers. From the PCR reads, TCRdb called clonotypes with MiXCR, one entry per CDR3 protein. The sample consists of some 490,000 distinct CDR3 sequences, approximately 12% of them appearing once.

This sample comprised PBMCs from the stem cell graft donor, obtained from the stem cell graft. V and J are TRBV7-9 and TRBJ2-3, with 7 bases that match TRBD2. This receptor was obtained from a human donor who donated a stem cell graft to a child with combined immunodeficiency. CDR3 residues: CASRGRVETPSWDTQYF. CDR3 sequence (DNA): TGTGCCAGCAGAGGGAGGGTGGAGACTCCATCCTGGGATACGCAGTATTTT.